The T cell receptor (beta chain) under discussion was sequenced for a study of blood T cell repertoires in COVID-19. Study at large: The samples span acute and convalescent COVID-19 from the United States, Italy and Spain. PBMCs, B-cell-depleted T cells, or T cells were the source of the cDNA or gDNA that made up the material.

Libraries were prepared by immunoSEQ multiplex PCR; TCRdb keeps only in-frame clonotypes and omits some of them. The sample lists under 200,000 clones; about four fifths were seen once. The CDR3 covers 14 residues. Germline CDR1 reads SGHTA; CDR2 reads FQGNSA. V was shortened by 2 bases and J by 0 bases, with 8 bases between the two germline ends. The sequence was obtained from a woman older than 75 with acute or convalescent COVID-19. The chain joins TRBV7-2 to TRBJ2-7; perhaps TRBD2 as D (6 bases). The specimen sequenced was peripheral blood. CDR3 residues: CASSLREDSYEQYF. The CDR3 DNA is TGTGCCAGCAGCTTAAGGGAGGACTCCTACGAGCAGTACTTC.